Below are 21 T cell receptor beta chains sequenced from a single sample in a study of blood T cells in healthy people across ages. A second PCR of roughly 7 to 11 cycles used a sample-barcoded 5' primer and a J-beta primer mix. MiXCR, applied by TCRdb to the 5' RACE reads, yields one record per CDR3 protein. This table holds around 990,000 distinct CDR3 sequences, 35% to 45% found once. The source material was blood. These receptors were obtained from a man younger than 35 in good health.

This chain connects TRBV19 to TRBJ1-5, with TRBD1 as a possible D gene (6 bases). V gave up 3 bases and J gave up 3 bases, with 18 bases separating them. The CDR3 extends over 17 amino acids. The germline CDR1 and CDR2 sequences are LNHDA and SQIVND (reference sequence). CDR3 coding DNA: TGTGCCAGTAGTATGGCGGTCCGGACAGTGCCCAATCAGCCCCAGCATTTT. This gives the protein CASSMAVRTVPNQPQHF.

A word on this clonotype: At one end the junction does not follow the germline gene, possibly because of a read error. The chain combines TRBV4-3 with TRBJ1-2; no definite D call. Germline V gene data show CDR1 as LGHNA and CDR2 as YSLEER. The CDR3 has 17 residues. Here the CDR3 DNA reads TGCGCCGGCAGCCCAGAGGCCCAGGTTTCCCTAAACTATGGCTACACCTTC. It specifies CAGSPEAQVSLNYGYTF.

The V call is TRBV7-4, the J call TRBJ1-2; TRBD1 aligns across 7 bases. The CDR3 extends over 18 amino acids. Germline V CDR1 and CDR2: SGHVT, SQSDAQ. After removal of 1 base from V and 4 bases from J, the junction contained 15 bases not matched to a gene. CDR3 protein: CASSLEPVTGRYPYGYTF. The CDR3 bases are TGTGCCAGCAGCTTAGAGCCTGTGACAGGGCGATACCCCTATGGCTACACCTTC.

The chain recombines TRBV12-3 or TRBV12-4 with TRBJ1-1; TRBD1 might be the D (5 bases). The CDR3 is made up of 14 amino acids. V lost 1 base to trimming and J lost 10 bases, with 16 bases between them. The CDR3 sequence: CASSLGALTGGAFF. The CDR3 coding sequence is TGTGCCAGCAGTTTAGGGGCCTTAACAGGTGGAGCTTTCTTT.

The sample holds many counts of this clonotype. V gene TRBV29-1 combines with J gene TRBJ2-1; tentative D call: TRBD2 (5 bases). This CDR3 spans 15 amino acids. Germline CDR1 is SQVTM and CDR2 is ANQGSEA. V lost 2 bases and J 0 bases, leaving 11 bases between the germline ends. CDR3 coding DNA: TGCAGCGTTGAACCCCCGGGGAGCTCCTACAATGAGCAGTTCTTC. Translated, it gives CSVEPPGSSYNEQFF.

V usage is TRBV29-1 and J usage is TRBJ2-2, with TRBD1 matching 7 bases. The V segment lost 7 bases and the J segment 6 bases; nucleotides outside the gene matches: 11. The CDR3 loop spans 14 amino acids. Germline V CDR1 and CDR2: SQVTM, ANQGSEA. The CDR3 DNA reads TGCAGCGGTGGCCGGACAGGAGAGGCCGGGGAGCTGTTTTTT. Its protein is CSGGRTGEAGELFF.

A remark on this clonotype: One base away lies a much larger clone, so this may be a sequencing read error. The chain recombines TRBV27 with TRBJ2-1; TRBD1 matches 8 bases. Germline CDR1 is MNHEY and CDR2 is SMNVEV (reference sequence). The CDR3 sequence is 15 residues long. DNA for the CDR3: TGTGCCAGCAGTCCTGACAGGGGAGGCTACACTGAGCAGTTCTTC. This codes for CASSPDRGGYTEQFF.

This chain connects TRBV6-5 to TRBJ1-1, with D perhaps matching TRBD1 (5 bases). Germline CDR1 reads MNHEY; CDR2 reads SVGAGI. CDR3 length equals 12 residues. The germline V and J ends were trimmed by 6 bases and 10 bases, with 15 bases remaining between them. CDR3 sequence: CASSRLGESAFF. In DNA, the CDR3 is TGTGCCAGCAGCCGGTTAGGGGAGTCAGCTTTCTTT.

This chain connects TRBV14 to TRBJ2-7; D unclear. V lost 3 bases to trimming and J lost 6 bases, with 9 bases between them. Germline V CDR1 and CDR2: SGHDN, FVKESK. The CDR3 totals 12 residues. The CDR3 spells CASSHNYLEQYF. In nucleotides, the CDR3 is TGTGCCAGCAGCCACAATTATCTCGAGCAGTACTTC.

The chain combines TRBV5-5 with TRBJ1-5; TRBD1 agrees at 9 bases. The CDR3 contains 14 residues. V lost 6 bases to trimming and J lost 5 bases; unmatched junction nucleotides: 6. Germline CDR1 reads SGHKS; CDR2 reads YYEKEE (reference sequence). CDR3 in amino acids: CASTMDRGDQPQHF. DNA of the CDR3: TGTGCCAGCACCATGGACAGGGGTGATCAGCCCCAGCATTTT.

The rearrangement links TRBV6-5 to TRBJ1-2, with D uncertain. The CDR3 loop spans 14 amino acids. Trimming stripped 5 bases from V and 2 bases from J, with 12 bases between. Germline V gives CDR1 MNHEY, CDR2 SVGAGI. CDR3 loop: CASSPDSWNYGYTF. The CDR3 DNA is TGTGCCAGCAGTCCTGATTCATGGAACTATGGCTACACCTTC.

The sample holds a few counts of this clonotype. The chain recombines TRBV24-1 with TRBJ2-5, with 9 positions matching TRBD2. With V trimmed by 1 base and J by 5 bases, 10 bases remained unmatched. Germline lookup yields CDR1 KGHDR and CDR2 SFDVKD. The CDR3 is 17 residues long. The CDR3 DNA reads as TGTGCCACCAGTGATTTTCGAGGTAGCGGGGGTAAGGAGACCCAGTACTTC. Translation gives CATSDFRGSGGKETQYF.

The chain combines TRBV5-1 with TRBJ2-1; 7 bases fit TRBD1. Germline CDR1 and CDR2: SGHRS and YFSETQ. The V and J ends lost 0 bases and 6 bases, in that order; junction bases with no gene match: 6. The length of the CDR3 is 15 residues. The CDR3 sequence is CASSLVSPGGNEQFF. CDR3 nucleotides: TGCGCCAGCAGCTTGGTGAGTCCAGGGGGCAATGAGCAGTTCTTC.

This chain links TRBV28 with TRBJ1-4; TRBD1 agrees at 7 bases. V lost 6 bases to trimming and J lost 3 bases; unmatched junction nucleotides: 7. The CDR3 spans 15 residues. Germline CDR1 is MDHEN and CDR2 is SYDVKM. Here the CDR3 DNA reads TGTGCCAGCAGCGAAAGGGGGCGAGCTAATGAAAAACTGTTTTTT. Translating it yields CASSERGRANEKLFF.

This chain joins TRBV2 and TRBJ2-3; possibly TRBD2 for D (6 bases). The CDR3 contains 15 residues. Germline V lookup: CDR1 SNHLY, CDR2 FYNNEI. V was cut by 6 bases and J by 2 bases, with 15 bases left in between. The CDR3 DNA follows: TGTGCCAGCAGAGGGCGGGGAGTCGTCACAGATACGCAGTATTTT. Translating it yields CASRGRGVVTDTQYF.

The genes are TRBV20-1 and TRBJ2-7, with TRBD1 identical over 9 bases. This CDR3 is built from 15 residues. Germline-derived CDR1 and CDR2 are DFQATT and SNEGSKA (reference sequence). Trimming cost V 0 bases and J 6 bases; bases outside gene matches: 9. CDR3 DNA: TGCAGTGCTAGAGACCAGACAGGGGGTAGGGGCGAGCAGTACTTC. Amino acid sequence: CSARDQTGGRGEQYF.

This clonotype showed up just a few times. The chain couples TRBV2 to TRBJ2-1; D gene ambiguous. This CDR3 has 13 amino acids. Germline V gene lookup returns CDR1 SNHLY and CDR2 FYNNEI. Deletions cut 10 bases from V and 4 bases from J, with 14 bases between. For the CDR3, the DNA is TGTGCCACCGCTCCCGAGATTTACAATGAGCAGTTCTTC. Protein sequence: CATAPEIYNEQFF.

This chain joins TRBV6-2 or TRBV6-3 and TRBJ2-2; TRBD1 might be the D (5 bases). Germline V CDR1 and CDR2: MNHEY, SVGEGT. V shed 4 bases and J shed 6 bases, with 9 bases lying between them. This CDR3 is 13 amino acids long. The CDR3 reads CASSSAGSGELFF. For the CDR3, the DNA is TGTGCCAGCAGTTCCGCAGGGTCCGGGGAGCTGTTTTTT.

The chain links TRBV27 to TRBJ2-2, with D possibly TRBD1 on 5 matching bases. V lost 3 bases to trimming and J lost 7 bases, with 12 bases between them. Germline CDR1 and CDR2: MNHEY and SMNVEV (reference sequence). This CDR3 region has 14 residues. DNA for the CDR3: TGTGCCAGCAGTTTCCAGGGTTTAGGCGGGGAGCTGTTTTTT. Translated: CASSFQGLGGELFF.

This clonotype turned up a few times. The rearrangement uses TRBV20-1 and TRBJ2-3; TRBD1 aligns across 9 bases. Germline V gene lookup returns CDR1 DFQATT and CDR2 SNEGSKA (reference sequence). With V trimmed by 1 base and J by 1 base, 6 bases remained unmatched. The CDR3 covers 16 residues. The chain's CDR3 is CSARVDRGGGTDTQYF. The CDR3 DNA sequence: TGCAGTGCTAGAGTCGACAGGGGGGGCGGCACAGATACGCAGTATTTT.

The chain has TRBV7-2 and TRBJ2-5; no definite D call. The better agreement between TRBJ2-7 and the DNA end casts doubt on the J call. Per germline, CDR1 SGHTA and CDR2 FQGNSA. The CDR3 length is 14 residues. In DNA form, the CDR3 reads TGTGCCAGCAGCCCTACAGTAGCCCCCTACGAGCAGTACTTC. Its translation: CASSPTVAPYEQYF.